This passage covers 17 T cell receptor beta chains from one sample sequenced in a study of blood T cell repertoires in COVID-19. The method was immunoSEQ multiplex PCR; TCRdb's version includes in-frame clones alone and lacks a portion of them. The table shows 150,000 or so clones, with 85% occurring only once. Sequenced material: peripheral blood. The receptors here all came from a human donor with acute or convalescent COVID-19. The donor label of this sample is uncertain.

The J gene is TRBJ2-7, the V gene TRBV25-1; TRBD2 aligns across 7 bases. Germline V gene sequence: CDR1 MGHDK, CDR2 SYGVNS. CDR3 length: 16 amino acids. V dropped 4 bases and J dropped 3; count of bases not matched to a gene: 12. CDR3 protein: CASSARGAGGIYEQYF. CDR3 DNA: TGTGCCAGCAGTGCCCGGGGAGCCGGGGGGATCTACGAGCAGTACTTC.

The chain has TRBV20-1 and TRBJ1-5; 8 positions agree with TRBD1. CDR1 is DFQATT, CDR2 SNEGSKA, per germline (reference sequence). V was pared by 3 bases and J by 2 bases, with 6 bases of the junction left unmatched. The CDR3 has 15 amino acids. CDR3 in amino acids: CSASPPTGGNQPQHF. As DNA, the CDR3 is TGCAGTGCTAGTCCCCCGACAGGGGGCAATCAGCCCCAGCATTTT.

The chain joins TRBV14 to TRBJ1-1, with 7 bases identical to TRBD1. CDR3 length: 11 amino acids. In germline, CDR1 is SGHDN, CDR2 FVKESK. J was trimmed by 10 bases and V by 7 bases; bases with no gene match: 6. The CDR3: CASIQGRIAFF. CDR3 nucleotides: TGTGCCAGCATACAGGGGAGAATAGCTTTCTTT.

This clone was recorded only once. J is TRBJ1-1 and V is TRBV4-1, with 7 bases identical to TRBD1. Germline assignment: CDR1 MGHRA and CDR2 YSYEKL. The CDR3 sequence is 15 residues long. Losses at the gene ends were 4 bases for V and 0 bases for J; bases not matched to a gene: 5. The CDR3 reads CASSLAGTVNTEAFF. Written as DNA, the CDR3 is TGCGCCAGCAGCCTTGCCGGGACAGTGAACACTGAAGCTTTCTTT.

The rearrangement links TRBV3-1 (or the pseudogene TRBV3-2) to TRBJ1-1, with 8 bases that match TRBD1. This CDR3 is built from 15 residues. Germline loops: CDR1 LGHDT, CDR2 YNNKEL (reference sequence). With 1 base clipped from V and 4 bases from J, the junction kept 5 bases outside the gene matches. The CDR3 here is CASSQVYDRGTEAFF. CDR3 sequence (DNA): TGTGCCAGCAGCCAAGTTTATGACAGGGGCACTGAAGCTTTCTTT.

The chain employs TRBV12-3 or TRBV12-4 and TRBJ1-5; unclear D gene. The CDR3 length is 13 residues. V shed 7 bases and J shed 0 bases, with 7 bases lying between them. Here the CDR3 DNA reads TGTGCCAGCACCCAGTATAGCAATCAGCCCCAGCATTTT. It specifies CASTQYSNQPQHF.

The chain carries TRBV18 and TRBJ1-6, with TRBD1 matching over 9 bases. CDR1 KGHSH and CDR2 LQKENI come from the germline V gene. The CDR3 totals 14 residues. Trimming removed 3 bases from V and 10 bases from J; junction bases left unmatched: 4. CDR3 coding DNA: TGTGCCAGCTCACCCGGACAGGGGAGATCACCCCTCCACTTT. This sequence encodes CASSPGQGRSPLHF.

The rearrangement uses TRBV30 and TRBJ1-4, with D possibly TRBD1 on 5 matching bases. This CDR3 comprises 14 residues. CDR1 is GTSNPN and CDR2 is SVGIG in the germline V gene (reference sequence). Trimming took off 6 bases at V and 0 bases at J, with 11 bases between the two ends. The CDR3 spells CACVDISTNEKLFF. Here the CDR3 DNA reads TGTGCCTGCGTGGACATCTCAACTAATGAAAAACTGTTTTTT.

This chain connects TRBV14 to TRBJ1-3; no clear D. This CDR3 region has 14 residues. Germline-derived CDR1 and CDR2 are SGHDN and FVKESK. The V gene lost 0 bases and the J gene lost 4 bases, with 7 bases spanning the gap. CDR3: CASSQESRGNTIYF. CDR3 in DNA: TGTGCCAGCAGCCAAGAATCGAGGGGAAACACCATATATTTT.

This clone appeared a single time. This chain links TRBV18 with TRBJ1-5, with a weak D call TRBD1 (6 bases). The germline gives CDR1 KGHSH, CDR2 LQKENI. The CDR3 is made up of 15 amino acids. V lost 3 bases to trimming and J lost 6 bases, with 15 bases between them. CDR3 loop: CASSPDNRELQPQHF. The CDR3 DNA follows: TGTGCCAGCTCACCCGATAACAGGGAACTTCAGCCCCAGCATTTT. Complete variable domain (other parts from reference TRBV18 and TRBJ1-5): NAGVMQNPRHLVRRRGQEARLRCSPMKGHSHVYWYRQLPEEGLKFMVYLQKENIIDESGMPKERFSAEFPKEGPSILRIQQVVRGDSAAYFCASSPDNRELQPQHFGDGTRLSIL.

This sequence joins TRBV15 and TRBJ1-1; D gene unclear. Between the trimmed V and J ends, which lost 0 bases and 3 bases, there was a span of 8 bases. Germline V gives CDR1 LNHNV, CDR2 YYDKDF (reference sequence). The CDR3 length is 14 residues. The chain's CDR3 is CATSRDTGYTEAFF. CDR3 sequence (DNA): TGTGCCACCAGCAGAGATACGGGTTACACTGAAGCTTTCTTT.

The genes are TRBV6-5 and TRBJ2-1, with 7 positions matching TRBD1. Per the germline V gene, CDR1 is MNHEY and CDR2 is SVGAGI. This CDR3 is 13 amino acids long. The V segment lost 7 bases and the J segment 3 bases; nucleotides outside the gene matches: 3. CDR3 sequence: CASTRQGYNEQFF. The CDR3 DNA follows: TGTGCCAGCACTCGACAGGGCTACAATGAGCAGTTCTTC.

The sample holds one count of this clone. The chain employs TRBV20-1 and TRBJ1-1, with a tentative D call TRBD1 (5 bases). The V end was cut by 3 bases, the J end by 6 bases, with 29 bases between. The CDR3 is made up of 18 amino acids. Germline-derived CDR1 and CDR2 are DFQATT and SNEGSKA (reference sequence). This CDR3 is CSASRQGLVLQWLAEAFF. The CDR3 bases are TGCAGTGCTAGTAGGCAGGGATTGGTCCTGCAGTGGTTAGCTGAAGCTTTCTTT.

The chain recombines TRBV30 with TRBJ2-1, with TRBD1 matching over 10 bases. V lost 4 bases to trimming and J lost 4 bases; unmatched junction nucleotides: 1. The length of the CDR3 is 13 residues. Germline V gene data show CDR1 as GTSNPN and CDR2 as SVGIG (reference sequence). The CDR3 DNA is TGTGCCTGGATGGGACAGGGGTACAATGAGCAGTTCTTC. The encoded protein is CAWMGQGYNEQFF. The whole variable domain, remainder taken from reference TRBV30 and TRBJ2-1, is SQTIHQWPATLVQPVGSPLSLECTVEGTSNPNLYWYRQAAGRGLQLLFYSVGIGQISSEVPQNLSASRPQDRQFILSSKKLLLSDSGFYLCAWMGQGYNEQFFGPGTRLTVL.

The chain links TRBV2 to TRBJ2-7, with unresolved D. CDR1 and CDR2 (germline): SNHLY, FYNNEI. The CDR3 runs to 11 residues. Trimming shortened V by 5 bases and J by 4 bases, and 6 bases separated the two germline ends. CDR3 residues: CASSPNYEQYF. CDR3 in DNA: TGTGCCAGCAGTCCAAATTACGAGCAGTACTTC.

This chain joins TRBV2 and TRBJ2-2, with D uncertain. Germline V gene sequence: CDR1 SNHLY, CDR2 FYNNEI. Trimming cost V 6 bases and J 2 bases, with 16 bases left between them. The CDR3 covers 16 residues. CDR3 amino acids: CASRSHLQLNTGELFF. DNA of the CDR3: TGTGCCAGCAGGTCCCACCTACAGCTAAACACCGGGGAGCTGTTTTTT.

The gene calls are TRBV25-1 and TRBJ2-2; 9 bases fit TRBD2. From germline, CDR1 is MGHDK and CDR2 SYGVNS. This CDR3 is 15 amino acids long. J gave up 7 bases and V 3 bases, and 6 bases lay outside the gene matches. The CDR3 sequence: CASSEKGTSIGELFF. CDR3 sequence (DNA): TGTGCCAGCAGTGAGAAAGGGACTAGCATCGGGGAGCTGTTTTTT.